Presented here are 10 T cell receptor beta chains from one specimen sequenced in a study of control samples from healthy donors and cancer patients. Sequencing used immunoSEQ multiplex PCR; TCRdb keeps in-frame clones, though not all of them. There are 150,000 or so clones in the sample; 88% occur only once, and roughly 5.3% lies in the top ten. Sequenced material: blood. All receptors derive from a woman aged 25 to 39 in good health.

This sequence joins TRBV9 and TRBJ2-3, with a tentative D call TRBD2 (5 bases). V dropped 0 bases and J dropped 2 bases, with 13 bases sitting between them. Germline lookup yields CDR1 SGDLS and CDR2 YYNGEE. The CDR3 loop spans 16 amino acids. The CDR3: CASSVGVSGYTDTQYF. In DNA form, the CDR3 reads TGTGCCAGCAGCGTAGGGGTGTCGGGATACACAGATACGCAGTATTTT. Full variable domain (remainder filled in from reference TRBV9 and TRBJ2-3): DSGVTQTPKHLITATGQRVTLRCSPRSGDLSVYWYQQSLDQGLQFLIQYYNGEERAKGNILERFSAQQFPDLHSELNLSSLELGDSALYFCASSVGVSGYTDTQYFGPGTRLTVL.

The chain recombines TRBV6-5 with TRBJ1-5; TRBD1 agrees at 7 bases. The CDR3 consists of 14 residues. Trimming took 11 bases from V and 4 from J; bases not matched to a gene: 11. Germline CDR1 reads MNHEY; CDR2 reads SVGAGI. As DNA, the CDR3 is TGTGCCGGAGGACCGACAGGGAGGAATCAGCCCCAGCATTTT. It is translated as CAGGPTGRNQPQHF.

The genes are TRBV3-1 (or the pseudogene TRBV3-2) and TRBJ2-5, with a weak D call TRBD1 (5 bases). The V end lost 2 bases, the J end lost 5 bases, and 15 bases lay between the germline ends. The CDR3 contains 15 residues. CDR1 LGHDT and CDR2 YNNKEL come from the germline V gene (reference sequence). CDR3 bases: TGTGCCAGCAGCCAAAACAAGGGGTTTGGGGAGACCCAGTACTTC. Its protein is CASSQNKGFGETQYF.

The CDR3 nucleotides are TGTGCCAGCAGTCGGGACCCTTGGGACAGAGAGGATCAGCCCCAGCATTTT. Encoded protein: CASSRDPWDREDQPQHF. The rearrangement links TRBV6-6 to TRBJ1-5; 7 positions match TRBD1. Germline V gene data show CDR1 as MNHNY and CDR2 as SVGAGI (reference sequence). V gave up 5 bases and J gave up 5 bases; unmatched junction bases: 15. CDR3 length equals 17 residues.

As concerns this clone: Distinct nucleotide sequences in the sample also encode this CDR3. The chain employs TRBV5-1 and TRBJ2-2; the D call may be TRBD1 or TRBD2 (5 bases each). The CDR3 totals 15 residues. Germline V gene sequence: CDR1 SGHRS, CDR2 YFSETQ. The V end lost 0 bases, the J end lost 4 bases, and 10 bases lay between the germline ends. CDR3 coding DNA: TGCGCCAGCAGCTTGGGGGGGTCCTTCACCGGGGAGCTGTTTTTT. As protein: CASSLGGSFTGELFF.

This chain links TRBV3-1 (or the pseudogene TRBV3-2) with TRBJ2-1; D ambiguous. This CDR3 is built from 12 residues. Trimming shortened V by 1 base and J by 10 bases, and 8 bases separated the two germline ends. Germline V gene data show CDR1 as LGHDT and CDR2 as YNNKEL (reference sequence). The chain's CDR3 is CASSQGPREQFF. CDR3 nucleotides: TGTGCCAGCAGCCAAGGCCCTCGGGAGCAGTTCTTC.

This chain links TRBV7-8 with TRBJ2-1; perhaps D is TRBD1 or TRBD2 (5 bases each). This CDR3 contains 15 residues. Germline assignment: CDR1 SGHVS and CDR2 FQNEAQ. Deletions cut 6 bases from V and 6 bases from J, with 18 bases between. As DNA, the CDR3 is TGTGCCAGCAGAGACGCTGCCGGGACCCCCAATGAGCAGTTCTTC. It codes for CASRDAAGTPNEQFF. Based on the CDR3 plus reference TRBV7-8 and TRBJ2-1, the full variable domain is GAGVSQSPRYKVAKRGQDVALRCDPISGHVSLFWYQQALGQGPEFLTYFQNEAQLDKSGLPSDRFFAERPEGSVSTLKIQRTQQEDSAVYLCASRDAAGTPNEQFFGPGTRLTVL.

This clone was recorded once. The same CDR3 also results from other DNA sequences found in this sample. The CDR3 sequence: CASSLGGTGELFF. The CDR3, as DNA: TGTGCCAGCAGCTTAGGTGGCACCGGGGAGCTGTTTTTT. The genes are TRBV11-3 and TRBJ2-2; D uncertain. Trimming removed 1 base at V and 4 bases at J, with 4 bases between. Germline V gene lookup returns CDR1 SGHNT and CDR2 YENEEA. The CDR3 spans 13 residues.

V usage is TRBV29-1 and J usage is TRBJ1-2, with 7 bases matching TRBD1. CDR3 size: 13 residues. Germline assignment: CDR1 SQVTM and CDR2 ANQGSEA. V gave up 5 bases and J gave up 8 bases; unmatched junction bases: 11. CDR3 amino acids: CSVLAATGKGYTF. The CDR3 nucleotides read TGCAGCGTTTTAGCCGCGACAGGGAAAGGCTACACCTTC.

The genes are TRBV11-2 and TRBJ1-6; TRBD1 matches at 10 bases. Germline-derived CDR1 and CDR2 are SGHAT and FQNNGV. The V and J ends lost 4 bases and 8 bases, in that order; junction bases with no gene match: 2. The CDR3 has 14 residues. CDR3 region: CASSSGTGDSPLHF. In nucleotides, the CDR3 is TGTGCCAGCAGCTCCGGGACAGGGGATTCACCCCTCCACTTT. The variable domain in full, with the rest retrieved from reference TRBV11-2 and TRBJ1-6, is EAGVAQSPRYKIIEKRQSVAFWCNPISGHATLYWYQQILGQGPKLLIQFQNNGVVDDSQLPKDRFSAERLKGVDSTLKIQPAKLEDSAVYLCASSSGTGDSPLHFGNGTRLTVT.